This TCR beta chain comes out of a study of T cells after yellow fever vaccination. To note about this clonotype: Its target is unknown.

A universal primer site and UMIs were added as TCR cDNA was made by 5'RACE template switching. TCRdb re-analysed the 5' RACE reads in MiXCR, keeping a single row per CDR3 protein. The table records some 300,000 distinct CDR3 sequences, 7.5% to 9% of them present only once. Study results and caveats: A faster peak, day 5 versus 15, was reached by the weaker secondary response. Reappearance after the booster was seen for most primary-vaccination clones, at 95% to 96% CD4 and less than 90% CD8.

The CDR3 length is 15 residues. Germline V lookup: CDR1 SGHNT, CDR2 YYREEE (reference sequence). The germline V and J ends were trimmed by 5 bases and 0 bases, with 12 bases remaining between them. The rearrangement links TRBV5-4 to TRBJ1-3; D remains ambiguous. The material sequenced was CD4+ T cells sorted from PBMCs, taken 5 days after the yellow fever booster vaccination. This TCR was sampled from a man between 18 and 29 years old who received the YFV17D yellow fever vaccine. For the CDR3, the DNA is TGTGCCAGCAGTCCCGACGGTCACTCTGGAAACACCATATATTTT. Protein: CASSPDGHSGNTIYF.